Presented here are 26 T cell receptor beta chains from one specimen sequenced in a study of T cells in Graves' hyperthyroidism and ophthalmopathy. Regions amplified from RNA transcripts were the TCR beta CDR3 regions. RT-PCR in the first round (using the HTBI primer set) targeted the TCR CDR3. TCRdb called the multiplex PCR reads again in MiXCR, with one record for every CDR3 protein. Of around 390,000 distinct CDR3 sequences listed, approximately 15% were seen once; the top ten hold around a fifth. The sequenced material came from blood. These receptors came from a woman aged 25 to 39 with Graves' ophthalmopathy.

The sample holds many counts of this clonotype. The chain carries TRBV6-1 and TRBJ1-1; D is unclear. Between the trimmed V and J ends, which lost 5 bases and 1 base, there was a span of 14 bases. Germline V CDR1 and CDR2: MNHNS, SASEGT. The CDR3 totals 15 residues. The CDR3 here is CASSLEPHQNTEAFF. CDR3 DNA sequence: TGTGCCAGCAGTCTTGAACCTCATCAGAACACTGAAGCTTTCTTT.

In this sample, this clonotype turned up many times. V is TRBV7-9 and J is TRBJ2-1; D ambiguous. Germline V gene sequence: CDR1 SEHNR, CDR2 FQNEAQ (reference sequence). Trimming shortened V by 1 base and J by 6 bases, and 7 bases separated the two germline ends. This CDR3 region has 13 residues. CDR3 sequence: CASSLEARNEQFF. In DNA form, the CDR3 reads TGTGCCAGCAGCTTAGAGGCCCGCAATGAGCAGTTCTTC.

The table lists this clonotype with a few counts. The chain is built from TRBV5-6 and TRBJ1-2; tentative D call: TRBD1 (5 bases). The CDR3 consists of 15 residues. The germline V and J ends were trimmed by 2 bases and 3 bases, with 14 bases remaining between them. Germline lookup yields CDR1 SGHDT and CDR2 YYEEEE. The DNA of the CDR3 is TGTGCCAGCAGCTTAAACCCCCAGGGAGACTATGGCTACACCTTC. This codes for CASSLNPQGDYGYTF.

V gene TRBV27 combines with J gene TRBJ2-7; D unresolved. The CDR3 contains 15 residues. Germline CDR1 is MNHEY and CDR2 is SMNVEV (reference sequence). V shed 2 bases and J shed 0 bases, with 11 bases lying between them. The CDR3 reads CASSLASGHSYEQYF. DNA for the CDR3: TGTGCCAGCAGTTTAGCATCTGGGCACTCCTACGAGCAGTACTTC.

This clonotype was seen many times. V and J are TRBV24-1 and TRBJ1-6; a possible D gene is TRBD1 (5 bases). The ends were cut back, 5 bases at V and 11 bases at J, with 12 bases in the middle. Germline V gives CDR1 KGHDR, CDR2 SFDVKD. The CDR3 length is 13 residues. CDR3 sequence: CATSAEGKPPLHF. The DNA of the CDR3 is TGTGCCACCAGTGCGGAGGGGAAGCCACCCCTCCACTTT.

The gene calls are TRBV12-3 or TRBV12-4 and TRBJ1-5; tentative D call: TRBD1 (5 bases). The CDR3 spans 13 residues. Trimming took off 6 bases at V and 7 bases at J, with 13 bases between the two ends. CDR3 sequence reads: CASRGNRNQPQHF. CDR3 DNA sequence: TGTGCCAGCAGGGGCAACAGGAACCAGCCCCAGCATTTT.

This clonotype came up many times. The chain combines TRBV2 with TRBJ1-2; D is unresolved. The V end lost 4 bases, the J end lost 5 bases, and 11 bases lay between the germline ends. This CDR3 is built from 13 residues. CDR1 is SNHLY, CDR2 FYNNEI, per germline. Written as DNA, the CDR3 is TGTGCCAGCAGTGTACAGTTTCAGTATGGCTACACCTTC. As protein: CASSVQFQYGYTF. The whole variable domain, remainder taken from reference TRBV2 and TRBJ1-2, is EPEVTQTPSHQVTQMGQEVILRCVPISNHLYFYWYRQILGQKVEFLVSFYNNEISEKSEIFDDQFSVERPDGSNFTLKIRSTKLEDSAMYFCASSVQFQYGYTFGSGTRLTVV.

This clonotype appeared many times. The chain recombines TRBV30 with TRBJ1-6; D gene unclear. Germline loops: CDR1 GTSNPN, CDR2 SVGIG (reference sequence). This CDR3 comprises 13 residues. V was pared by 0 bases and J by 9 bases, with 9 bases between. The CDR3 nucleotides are TGTGCCTGGAGTGTTGGAGGTCGTTCACCCCTCCACTTT. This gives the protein CAWSVGGRSPLHF.

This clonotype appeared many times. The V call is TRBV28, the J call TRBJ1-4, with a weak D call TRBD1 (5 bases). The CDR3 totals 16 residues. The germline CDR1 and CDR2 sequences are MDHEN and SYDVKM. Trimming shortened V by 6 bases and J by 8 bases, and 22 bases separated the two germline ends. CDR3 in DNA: TGTGCCAGCAGCCCATGGGGCGACGGGGTGAGAGAAAAACTGTTTTTT. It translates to CASSPWGDGVREKLFF.

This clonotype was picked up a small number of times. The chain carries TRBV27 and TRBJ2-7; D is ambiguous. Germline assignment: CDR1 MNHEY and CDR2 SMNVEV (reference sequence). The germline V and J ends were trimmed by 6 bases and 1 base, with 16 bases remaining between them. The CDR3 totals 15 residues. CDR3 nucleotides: TGTGCCAGCAGGACATTCGGACCCGAATCCTACGAGCAGTACTTC. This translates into CASRTFGPESYEQYF.

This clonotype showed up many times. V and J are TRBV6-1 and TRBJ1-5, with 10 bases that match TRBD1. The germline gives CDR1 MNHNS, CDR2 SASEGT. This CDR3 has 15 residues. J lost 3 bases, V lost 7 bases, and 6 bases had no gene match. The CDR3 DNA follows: TGTGCCAGCACTTCGACAGGGGGCCTCAATCAGCCCCAGCATTTT. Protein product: CASTSTGGLNQPQHF.

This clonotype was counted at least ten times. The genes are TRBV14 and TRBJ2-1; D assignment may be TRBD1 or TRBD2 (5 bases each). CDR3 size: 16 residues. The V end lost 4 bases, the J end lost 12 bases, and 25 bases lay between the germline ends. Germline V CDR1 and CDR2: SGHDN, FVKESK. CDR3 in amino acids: CASSLLRGALSKGQFF. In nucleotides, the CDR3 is TGTGCCAGCAGCCTTTTGCGAGGGGCTTTGAGTAAGGGGCAGTTCTTC. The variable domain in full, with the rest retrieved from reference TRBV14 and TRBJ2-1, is EAGVTQFPSHSVIEKGQTVTLRCDPISGHDNLYWYRRVMGKEIKFLLHFVKESKQDESGMPNNRFLAERTGGTYSTLKVQPAELEDSGVYFCASSLLRGALSKGQFFGPGTRLTVL.

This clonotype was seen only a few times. As DNA, the CDR3 is TGTGCCAGACGGGATCCGGGGGGCAATGAGCAGTTCTTC. This encodes CARRDPGGNEQFF. This chain links TRBV2 with TRBJ2-1; 7 bases map to TRBD2. Losses at the gene ends were 9 bases for V and 6 bases for J; bases not matched to a gene: 8. Germline lookup yields CDR1 SNHLY and CDR2 FYNNEI. This CDR3 is built from 13 residues.

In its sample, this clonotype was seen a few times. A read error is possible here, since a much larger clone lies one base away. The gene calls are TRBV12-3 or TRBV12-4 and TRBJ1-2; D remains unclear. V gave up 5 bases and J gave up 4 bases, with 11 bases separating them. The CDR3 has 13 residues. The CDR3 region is CASSQGWTYGYTF. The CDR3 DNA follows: TGTGCCAGCAGTCAAGGATGGACCTATGGCTACACCTTC.

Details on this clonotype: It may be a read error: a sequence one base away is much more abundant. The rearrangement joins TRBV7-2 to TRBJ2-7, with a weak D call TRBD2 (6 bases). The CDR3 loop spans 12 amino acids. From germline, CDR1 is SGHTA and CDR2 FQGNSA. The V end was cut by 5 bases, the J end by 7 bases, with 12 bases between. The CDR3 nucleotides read TGTGCCAGCAGCCCGGGAGAGGATGAGCAGTACTTC. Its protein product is CASSPGEDEQYF.

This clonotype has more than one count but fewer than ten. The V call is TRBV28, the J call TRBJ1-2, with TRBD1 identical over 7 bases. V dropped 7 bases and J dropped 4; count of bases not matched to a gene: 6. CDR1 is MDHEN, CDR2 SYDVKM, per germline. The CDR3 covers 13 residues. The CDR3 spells CASTTTGIYGYTF. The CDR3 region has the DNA TGTGCCAGCACTACGACAGGGATCTATGGCTACACCTTC.

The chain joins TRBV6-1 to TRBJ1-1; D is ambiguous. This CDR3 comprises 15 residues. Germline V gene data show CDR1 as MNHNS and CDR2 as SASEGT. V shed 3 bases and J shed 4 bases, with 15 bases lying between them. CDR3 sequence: CASSDNMRPGTEAFF. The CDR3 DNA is TGTGCCAGCAGTGATAACATGCGGCCGGGCACTGAAGCTTTCTTT.

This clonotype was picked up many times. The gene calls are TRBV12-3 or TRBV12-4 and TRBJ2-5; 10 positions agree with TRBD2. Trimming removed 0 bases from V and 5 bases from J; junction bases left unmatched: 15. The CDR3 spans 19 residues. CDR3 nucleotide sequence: TGTGCCAGCAGTTTAGCGCTGGGCCTAGCGGGGGAGACGGGGGAGACCCAGTACTTC. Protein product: CASSLALGLAGETGETQYF.

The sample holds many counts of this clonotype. The CDR3 loop reads CASSEAGAGGLYEQYF. The CDR3 DNA is TGTGCCAGCAGTGAAGCAGGCGCAGGGGGGCTCTACGAGCAGTACTTC. The chain combines TRBV2 with TRBJ2-7, with D possibly matching TRBD1 (7 bases). The V gene lost 0 bases and the J gene lost 3 bases, with 15 bases spanning the gap. This CDR3 is built from 16 residues. CDR1 is SNHLY, CDR2 FYNNEI, per germline.

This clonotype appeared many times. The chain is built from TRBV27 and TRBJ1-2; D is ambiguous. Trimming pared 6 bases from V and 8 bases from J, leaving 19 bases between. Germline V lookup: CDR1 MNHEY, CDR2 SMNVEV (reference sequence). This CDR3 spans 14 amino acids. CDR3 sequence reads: CASSPIPRTVGYTF. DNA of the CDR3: TGTGCCAGCAGCCCGATACCCCGGACGGTGGGCTACACCTTC.

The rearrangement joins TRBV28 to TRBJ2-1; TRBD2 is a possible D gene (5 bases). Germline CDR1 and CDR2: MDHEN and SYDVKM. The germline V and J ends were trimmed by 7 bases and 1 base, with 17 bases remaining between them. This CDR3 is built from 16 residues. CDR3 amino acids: CASTPDSPRSYNEQFF. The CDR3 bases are TGTGCCAGCACCCCGGACTCCCCGAGATCCTACAATGAGCAGTTCTTC.

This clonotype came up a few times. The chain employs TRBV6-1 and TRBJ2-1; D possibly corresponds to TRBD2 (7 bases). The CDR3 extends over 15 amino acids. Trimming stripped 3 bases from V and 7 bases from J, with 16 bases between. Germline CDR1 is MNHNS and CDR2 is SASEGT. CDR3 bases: TGTGCCAGCAGTGAGTTAGCGGCGGGGGCTAATGAGCAGTTCTTC. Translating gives CASSELAAGANEQFF.

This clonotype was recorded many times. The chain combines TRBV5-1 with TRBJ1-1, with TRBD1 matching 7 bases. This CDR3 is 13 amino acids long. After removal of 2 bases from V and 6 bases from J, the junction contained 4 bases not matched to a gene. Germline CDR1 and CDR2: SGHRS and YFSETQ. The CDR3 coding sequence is TGCGCCAGCAGCTTACAGGGGTGGGCTGAAGCTTTCTTT. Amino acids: CASSLQGWAEAFF.

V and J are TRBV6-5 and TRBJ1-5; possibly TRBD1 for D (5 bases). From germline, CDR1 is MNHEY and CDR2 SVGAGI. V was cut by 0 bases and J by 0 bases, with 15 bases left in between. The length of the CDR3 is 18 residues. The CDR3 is CASSYSGRGTYSNQPQHF. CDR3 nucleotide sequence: TGTGCCAGCAGTTACTCGGGACGGGGGACTTATAGCAATCAGCCCCAGCATTTT.

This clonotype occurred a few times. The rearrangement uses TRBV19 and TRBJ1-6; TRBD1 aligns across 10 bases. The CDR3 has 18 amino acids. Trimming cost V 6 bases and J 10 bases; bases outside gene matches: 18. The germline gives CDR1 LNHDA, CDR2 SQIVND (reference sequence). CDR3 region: CASSTMSVFGTGVSPLHF. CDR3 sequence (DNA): TGTGCCAGTAGCACGATGTCCGTATTTGGGACAGGGGTGTCACCCCTCCACTTT.

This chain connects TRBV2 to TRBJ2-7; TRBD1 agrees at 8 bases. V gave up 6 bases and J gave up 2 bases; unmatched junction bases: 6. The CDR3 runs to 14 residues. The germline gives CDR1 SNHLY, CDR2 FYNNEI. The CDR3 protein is CASRRPGQAYEQYF. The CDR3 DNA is TGTGCCAGCAGGAGACCGGGACAGGCCTACGAGCAGTACTTC.